Presented here are 15 T cell receptor beta chains from one specimen sequenced in a study of blood T cell repertoires in COVID-19. Assay used: immunoSEQ multiplex PCR; TCRdb lists only in-frame clones, some missing. The table lists about 240,000 clones, around 90% of them singletons. The sequencing sample was made of peripheral blood. Receptor source: a woman in her seventies with active or convalescent COVID-19.

The chain is built from TRBV5-1 and TRBJ1-6; the D gene is possibly TRBD1 (5 bases). The CDR3 length is 16 residues. Per germline, CDR1 SGHRS and CDR2 YFSETQ. Trimming took 1 base from V and 8 from J, leaving 16 bases between them. The CDR3 nucleotides read TGCGCCAGCAGCTTGCTATTTGGGGCGCAGGATTCACCCCTCCACTTT. Translation gives CASSLLFGAQDSPLHF. The complete variable domain, with remaining parts taken from reference TRBV5-1 and TRBJ1-6, reads KAGVTQTPRYLIKTRGQQVTLSCSPISGHRSVSWYQQTPGQGLQFLFEYFSETQRNKGNFPGRFSGRQFSNSRSEMNVSTLELGDSALYLCASSLLFGAQDSPLHFGNGTRLTVT.

CDR3 amino acids: CASSYPQGTQETQYF. The CDR3, as DNA: TGTGCCAGCAGTTACCCTCAGGGTACGCAAGAGACCCAGTACTTC. The chain is built from TRBV6-6 and TRBJ2-5; TRBD1 is a possible D gene (5 bases). V lost 2 bases, J lost 2 bases, and 12 bases lay in between. CDR3 size: 15 residues. Germline CDR1 is MNHNY and CDR2 is SVGAGI (reference sequence).

The chain employs TRBV5-4 and TRBJ2-2, with D possibly being TRBD2 (6 bases). The CDR3 runs to 12 residues. V shed 2 bases and J shed 8 bases, with 7 bases lying between them. CDR1 is SGHNT and CDR2 is YYREEE in the germline V gene (reference sequence). CDR3 protein: CASSFLAGELFF. Written as DNA, the CDR3 is TGTGCCAGCAGCTTCCTAGCGGGGGAGCTGTTTTTT.

V gene TRBV5-1 combines with J gene TRBJ2-1, with TRBD1 as a possible D gene (6 bases). The CDR3 loop spans 13 amino acids. With 2 bases removed from V and 8 bases from J, the gap between germline ends came to 11 bases. Germline CDR1 reads SGHRS; CDR2 reads YFSETQ. CDR3 DNA: TGCGCCAGCAGCTTAGGGGGTTTCGATGAGCAGTTCTTC. Translating it yields CASSLGGFDEQFF.

The chain combines TRBV24-1 with TRBJ1-5; 7 bases line up with TRBD1. J lost 5 bases, V lost 4 bases, and 7 bases had no gene match. Germline values: CDR1 KGHDR, CDR2 SFDVKD. This CDR3 spans 15 amino acids. CDR3 nucleotide sequence: TGTGCCACCAGTGACCATGACAGGGCAGATCAGCCCCAGCATTTT. It translates to CATSDHDRADQPQHF.

The table lists this clone with a few counts. The rearrangement joins TRBV15 to TRBJ2-7; the D gene is possibly TRBD2 (6 bases). V was trimmed by 0 bases and J by 3 bases, leaving 6 bases between them. CDR1 LNHNV and CDR2 YYDKDF come from the germline V gene (reference sequence). This CDR3 has 13 amino acids. The CDR3 reads CATSREGGYEQYF. CDR3 sequence (DNA): TGTGCCACCAGCAGAGAGGGGGGCTACGAGCAGTACTTC.

To note about this clone: One end of the junction does not line up with germline, which may come from a read error. The chain joins TRBV11-2 to TRBJ2-5; TRBD2 matches 7 bases. The CDR3 runs to 16 residues. In germline, CDR1 is SGHAT, CDR2 FQNNGV. The CDR3 coding sequence is TGTGCCAGCAGCGCTCGAGAGGGAGGGCATCAAGGGACCCAGTACTTC. It translates to CASSAREGGHQGTQYF.

This rearrangement joins TRBV4-3 to TRBJ1-1; tentative D call: TRBD1 (5 bases). The CDR3 totals 15 residues. CDR1 and CDR2 (germline): LGHNA, YSLEER. V was cut by 6 bases and J by 1 base, with 15 bases left in between. CDR3 sequence: CASSPQITGNTEAFF. CDR3 DNA: TGCGCCAGCAGTCCTCAAATTACAGGGAACACTGAAGCTTTCTTT.

V gene TRBV29-1 combines with J gene TRBJ2-2; D is perhaps TRBD1 (5 bases). CDR3 length: 14 amino acids. V lost 2 bases, J lost 5 bases, and 12 bases lay in between. Germline CDR1 reads SQVTM; CDR2 reads ANQGSEA. For the CDR3, the DNA is TGCAGCGTTGAAAGGACACATATGACCGGGGAGCTGTTTTTT. This translates into CSVERTHMTGELFF.

The J gene is TRBJ2-3, the V gene TRBV7-2; 9 bases agree with TRBD2. Germline V CDR1 and CDR2: SGHTA, FQGNSA. The CDR3 has 15 residues. Losses at the gene ends were 10 bases for V and 1 base for J; bases not matched to a gene: 9. CDR3 in amino acids: CAMNMRGGRTDTQYF. In nucleotides, the CDR3 is TGTGCCATGAATATGCGGGGGGGACGCACAGATACGCAGTATTTT.

This chain joins TRBV5-8 and TRBJ1-2; 7 nucleotides match TRBD1. The ends lost 0 bases at V and 4 bases at J; junction bases unmatched: 12. Germline lookup yields CDR1 SGHTS and CDR2 YDEGEE. The CDR3 is 17 amino acids. The CDR3 loop reads CASSLAFGTDATYGYTF. DNA of the CDR3: TGTGCCAGCAGCTTGGCCTTCGGGACAGACGCAACCTATGGCTACACCTTC. The whole variable domain, filled in from reference TRBV5-8 and TRBJ1-2, reads EAGVTQSPTHLIKTRGQQATLRCSPISGHTSVYWYQQALGLGLQFLLWYDEGEERNRGNFPPRFSGRQFPNYSSELNVNALELEDSALYLCASSLAFGTDATYGYTFGSGTRLTVV.

The rearrangement uses TRBV24-1 and TRBJ1-4; a weak D match, TRBD1 (5 bases). V was clipped by 6 bases and J by 7 bases, with 11 bases between them. Germline CDR1 reads KGHDR; CDR2 reads SFDVKD. The CDR3 consists of 13 residues. The CDR3 DNA is TGTGCCACCAGTCTGTCGGGGGGTGAAAAACTGTTTTTT. Translated, it gives CATSLSGGEKLFF.

V and J are TRBV7-9 and TRBJ2-5, with 7 bases lining up with TRBD1. CDR1 is SEHNR, CDR2 FQNEAQ, per germline (reference sequence). V lost 3 bases and J lost 4; bases outside the gene matches: 8. The CDR3 is made up of 15 amino acids. CDR3 protein: CASSLGQSVLETQYF. The CDR3 DNA reads TGTGCCAGCAGCTTGGGACAGTCTGTGTTAGAGACCCAGTACTTC.

This clone has only one observation. This chain links TRBV25-1 with TRBJ1-2, with a possible D match to TRBD1 (5 bases). CDR1 is MGHDK and CDR2 is SYGVNS in the germline V gene. The CDR3 loop spans 12 amino acids. The ends were cut back, 3 bases at V and 4 bases at J, with 6 bases in the middle. The CDR3 region is CASSDRAYGYTF. The CDR3 coding sequence is TGTGCCAGCAGTGACAGGGCCTATGGCTACACCTTC.

About this clone itself: Sequence at one end of the junction differs from germline and may be a read error. J is TRBJ1-1 and V is TRBV18; D gene unclear. Germline V gives CDR1 KGHSH, CDR2 LQKENI. This CDR3 region has 12 residues. CDR3 in DNA: TGTGCCAGCTCCCCTCAGGAGGCTGAGGCTTTCTTT. This encodes CASSPQEAEAFF.